These 22 T cell receptor beta chains share one sample of origin, sequenced in a study of blood T cell repertoires in COVID-19. TCRdb's table, derived via immunoSEQ multiplex PCR, lists solely in-frame clones and lacks some. Of about 41,000 clones in the sample, 88% are singletons; the top ten hold about 5.3%. The sequencing sample was made of peripheral blood. These receptors all stem from a human donor in a cohort sampled during active COVID-19.

This chain links TRBV11-3 with TRBJ2-1; no reliable D call. The V gene's germline CDR1 is SGHNT and CDR2 YENEEA. The CDR3 has 18 residues. V lost 0 bases to trimming and J lost 9 bases, with 24 bases between them. The CDR3 region is CASSLDYRLGVHVGEQFF. CDR3 sequence (DNA): TGTGCCAGCAGCTTAGATTATCGCCTAGGAGTCCACGTGGGTGAGCAGTTCTTC.

This rearrangement joins TRBV24-1 to TRBJ2-7, with D possibly matching TRBD2 (5 bases). V lost 9 bases and J lost 6, with 20 bases in between. The CDR3 spans 14 residues. Per the germline V gene, CDR1 is KGHDR and CDR2 is SFDVKD. CDR3 amino acids: CATPRSPEGVEQYF. For the CDR3, the DNA is TGTGCCACCCCCCGAAGCCCCGAGGGTGTCGAGCAGTACTTC.

The rearrangement links TRBV11-1 to TRBJ2-7, with 7 bases aligning to TRBD2. V lost 8 bases and J lost 4; bases outside the gene matches: 14. Germline V gives CDR1 SGHAT, CDR2 FQDESV (reference sequence). The CDR3 totals 15 residues. CDR3 bases: TGTGCCAGCTCCCCTGGGCGGGAGATTTTTTACGAGCAGTACTTC. This translates into CASSPGREIFYEQYF.

In this sample, this clone turned up a few times. V gene TRBV3-1 (or the pseudogene TRBV3-2) combines with J gene TRBJ2-7; TRBD2 matches 13 bases. This CDR3 has 18 residues. The germline gives CDR1 LGHDT, CDR2 YNNKEL (reference sequence). J lost 2 bases, V lost 4 bases, and 11 bases had no gene match. In DNA form, the CDR3 reads TGTGCCAGCAGCCCACCGGGACTAGCGGGAACCCTAACCTACGAGCAGTACTTC. Translation: CASSPPGLAGTLTYEQYF.

The chain combines TRBV27 with TRBJ1-2, with TRBD1 as a possible D gene (5 bases). This CDR3 region has 13 residues. Trimming took 5 bases from V and 1 from J, leaving 8 bases between them. The germline V gene has CDR1 MNHEY and CDR2 SMNVEV (reference sequence). The CDR3 DNA reads TGTGCCAGCAGTGACAGTGTTAACTATGGCTACACCTTC. This encodes CASSDSVNYGYTF.

The gene calls are TRBV7-6 and TRBJ1-3, with TRBD1 matching over 12 bases. Germline loops: CDR1 SGHVS, CDR2 FNYEAQ. The CDR3 has 17 amino acids. V was pared by 5 bases and J by 3 bases, with 8 bases of the junction left unmatched. The CDR3 DNA is TGTGCCAGCAGCCTAGGGGACAGGGGGCTTTTTGGAAACACCATATATTTT. It codes for CASSLGDRGLFGNTIYF.

This clone was counted once. The V gene is TRBV3-1 (or the pseudogene TRBV3-2), the J gene TRBJ2-1, with 9 bases that match TRBD2. V was clipped by 0 bases and J by 2 bases; unmatched bases: 8. The CDR3 is made up of 18 amino acids. Germline V gene lookup returns CDR1 LGHDT and CDR2 YNNKEL (reference sequence). CDR3 sequence: CASSQELAGTSPYNEQFF. In nucleotides, the CDR3 is TGTGCCAGCAGCCAAGAGCTAGCGGGAACCTCTCCCTACAATGAGCAGTTCTTC.

The sample holds a few counts of this clone. The V gene is TRBV27, the J gene TRBJ1-2; TRBD1 aligns across 9 bases. The CDR3 loop spans 14 amino acids. J gave up 7 bases and V 0 bases, and 3 bases lay outside the gene matches. The germline V gene has CDR1 MNHEY and CDR2 SMNVEV (reference sequence). The chain's CDR3 is CASSLSGTGFGYTF. The CDR3 DNA reads as TGTGCCAGCAGTTTATCAGGGACAGGGTTTGGCTACACCTTC.

The V gene is TRBV6-6, the J gene TRBJ1-5, with 7 bases fitting TRBD1. The CDR3 length is 14 residues. Per germline, CDR1 MNHNY and CDR2 SVGAGI (reference sequence). J lost 4 bases, V lost 5 bases, and 5 bases had no gene match. The CDR3 here is CASSVGQTNQPQHF. In DNA form, the CDR3 reads TGTGCCAGCAGTGTGGGACAGACTAATCAGCCCCAGCATTTT.

The gene calls are TRBV7-2 and TRBJ1-6, with D uncertain. The CDR3 is 16 residues long. Germline V gene sequence: CDR1 SGHTA, CDR2 FQGNSA. Trimming pared 2 bases from V and 6 bases from J, leaving 14 bases between. CDR3 amino acids: CASSLSAIGLNSPLHF. CDR3 nucleotide sequence: TGTGCCAGCAGCTTAAGCGCCATAGGCCTTAATTCACCCCTCCACTTT.

V is TRBV5-6 and J is TRBJ2-7; 14 nucleotides agree with TRBD2. The CDR3 runs to 17 residues. Germline loops: CDR1 SGHDT, CDR2 YYEEEE. V shed 0 bases, J shed 2 bases, and the junction held 4 bases outside the gene matches. CDR3: CASSLGLAGGNPYEQYF. The DNA for the CDR3 is TGTGCCAGCAGCTTGGGACTAGCGGGAGGGAATCCCTACGAGCAGTACTTC.

The CDR3 reads CASSPLTSRDTQYF. The CDR3 coding sequence is TGTGCCAGCAGCCCGTTGACTAGCCGGGATACGCAGTATTTT. This chain joins TRBV11-2 and TRBJ2-3; 7 nucleotides line up with TRBD2. The V gene end was trimmed by 5 bases and the J gene end by 6 bases; junction bases not matched to a gene: 8. Germline CDR1 reads SGHAT; CDR2 reads FQNNGV. This CDR3 is 14 amino acids long.

On this clone itself: Sequence at one end of the junction differs from germline and may be a read error. CDR3 bases: TGTGCTAGCAGTGAAGGGGGCAGCGGGGAGACCCAGTACTTC. It is translated as CASSEGGSGETQYF. The genes are TRBV7-7 and TRBJ2-5; perhaps TRBD1 as D (7 bases). Looked up from germline, CDR1 is SSHAT and CDR2 is FNYEAQ (reference sequence). The CDR3 runs to 14 residues.

The chain has TRBV7-9 and TRBJ1-6; weak D call: TRBD1 (5 bases). Germline V CDR1 and CDR2: SEHNR, FQNEAQ (reference sequence). The germline V and J ends were trimmed by 8 bases and 7 bases, with 12 bases remaining between them. The CDR3 consists of 13 residues. CDR3 sequence (DNA): TGTGCCAGCGGAGGGGCAGCGAATTCACCCCTCCACTTT. Translation: CASGGAANSPLHF.

The rearrangement links TRBV5-5 to TRBJ2-7, with a tentative D call TRBD2 (5 bases). V was clipped by 7 bases and J by 3 bases, with 11 bases between them. CDR1 and CDR2 from the germline V gene are SGHKS and YYEKEE (reference sequence). This CDR3 spans 12 amino acids. DNA for the CDR3: TGTGCCAGCGGGTCGGGAAGCTACGAGCAGTACTTC. It yields the protein CASGSGSYEQYF. Complete variable domain (other parts from reference TRBV5-5 and TRBJ2-7): DAGVTQSPTHLIKTRGQQVTLRCSPISGHKSVSWYQQVLGQGPQFIFQYYEKEERGRGNFPDRFSARQFPNYSSELNVNALLLGDSALYLCASGSGSYEQYFGPGTRLTVT.

The V and J genes are TRBV24-1 and TRBJ2-1; 7 nucleotides line up with TRBD1. V was clipped by 9 bases and J by 9 bases; unmatched bases: 7. CDR1 is KGHDR, CDR2 SFDVKD, per germline. There are 12 residues in the CDR3. The CDR3 DNA is TGTGCCACCGAAAGGGGGCAAGGTGAGCAGTTCTTC. Translated: CATERGQGEQFF.

The chain couples TRBV28 to TRBJ2-2; TRBD1 agrees at 8 bases. Germline CDR1 reads MDHEN; CDR2 reads SYDVKM. The CDR3 spans 16 residues. The junction had 5 bases not matched to a gene; V was cut back by 3 bases and J by 2 bases. The CDR3 loop reads CASSFWTGRNTGELFF. The CDR3 DNA follows: TGTGCCAGCAGTTTTTGGACAGGGCGAAACACCGGGGAGCTGTTTTTT. Looking up the rest from reference TRBV28 and TRBJ2-2 gives the full variable domain: DVKVTQSSRYLVKRTGEKVFLECVQDMDHENMFWYRQDPGLGLRLIYFSYDVKMKEKGDIPEGYSVSREKKERFSLILESASTNQTSMYLCASSFWTGRNTGELFFGEGSRLTVL.

V gene TRBV6-5 combines with J gene TRBJ1-2; D may be TRBD1 (5 bases). The germline gives CDR1 MNHEY, CDR2 SVGAGI. The CDR3 length is 13 residues. The ends were cut back, 8 bases at V and 3 bases at J, with 13 bases in the middle. This CDR3 is CASWSGLDYGYTF. The CDR3 DNA sequence: TGTGCCAGCTGGTCAGGGTTGGACTATGGCTACACCTTC.

V and J are TRBV6-5 and TRBJ2-1; 12 bases are shared with TRBD2. CDR3 length equals 15 residues. CDR1 is MNHEY and CDR2 is SVGAGI in the germline V gene. The trim removed 5 bases at V and 5 bases at J, leaving 4 bases unmatched. This CDR3 is CASSPLAGGNNEQFF. The DNA of the CDR3 is TGTGCCAGCAGTCCGCTAGCGGGAGGGAACAATGAGCAGTTCTTC.

This clone has more than one count but fewer than ten. The chain joins TRBV7-2 to TRBJ2-1, with 7 bases identical to TRBD2. V dropped 10 bases and J dropped 5; count of bases not matched to a gene: 11. Germline CDR1 and CDR2: SGHTA and FQGNSA. This CDR3 is built from 14 residues. The CDR3 region has the DNA TGTGCCACCCGGGGTGGGAGGGCGCACAATGAGCAGTTCTTC. The encoded protein is CATRGGRAHNEQFF.

V and J are TRBV7-9 and TRBJ2-1, with TRBD1 as a possible D gene (5 bases). CDR1 is SEHNR, CDR2 FQNEAQ, per germline (reference sequence). This CDR3 has 17 amino acids. The germline V and J ends were trimmed by 5 bases and 2 bases, with 19 bases remaining between them. CDR3 region: CASSGPATGKTYNEQFF. As DNA, the CDR3 is TGTGCCAGCAGCGGGCCTGCTACAGGAAAAACCTACAATGAGCAGTTCTTC. The variable domain in full, with the rest retrieved from reference TRBV7-9 and TRBJ2-1, is DTGVSQNPRHKITKRGQNVTFRCDPISEHNRLYWYRQTLGQGPEFLTYFQNEAQLEKSRLLSDRFSAERPKGSFSTLEIQRTEQGDSAMYLCASSGPATGKTYNEQFFGPGTRLTVL.

The gene calls are TRBV28 and TRBJ2-1; 9 bases agree with TRBD1. CDR1 is MDHEN, CDR2 SYDVKM, per germline. V lost 5 bases to trimming and J lost 12 bases; unmatched junction nucleotides: 11. This CDR3 contains 14 residues. The CDR3 nucleotides are TGTGCCAGCAGTCCCGACCGGGACAGGGTACGGCAGTTCTTC. Protein product: CASSPDRDRVRQFF.